This T cell receptor beta chain was identified in a study of cytomegalovirus exposure and HLA in healthy donors. Whole-study results and caveats: Rare TCR sequences dominated, though some public TCRs recurred in many donors.

Concerning this clone itself: Its antigen is not identified.

TCRdb keeps only in-frame clones here, not all; method: immunoSEQ multiplex PCR. In the table there are hundreds of thousands of clones, roughly 90% of which are singletons. Sequenced: PBMCs. This receptor was taken from a woman in her late teens or twenties in good health and CMV-seronegative.

In DNA form, the CDR3 reads TGTGCCAGCAGTGTCGGTAGTAACGAGCAGTACTTC. This gives the protein CASSVGSNEQYF. The V gene is TRBV25-1, the J gene TRBJ2-7, with no clear D. Trimming shortened V by 4 bases and J by 5 bases, and 9 bases separated the two germline ends. This CDR3 spans 12 amino acids. From germline, CDR1 is MGHDK and CDR2 SYGVNS.